This is a list of T cell receptor beta chains from one sample in a study of radiotherapy plus CTLA-4 blockade in lung cancer. TCRdb's copy holds only in-frame clones and misses some; the assay was immunoSEQ multiplex PCR. The profile shows roughly 68,000 clones, roughly 75% of them singletons. The sample consisted of peripheral blood, taken from a patient treated with radiotherapy plus ipilimumab. The receptors shown here come from a human donor with non-small cell lung cancer who had a complete response to radiotherapy plus ipilimumab. The CDR3 runs from the conserved cysteine through the conserved F or W. The D gene is left open where the match is weak. Expanded clones are given a class, and other clones once, few, many or no size at all.

clone size	D gene	J gene	V gene	CDR3 protein	CDR3 DNA
NA	NA	TRBJ1-6	TRBV7-9	CASSLDGFYNSPLHF	TGTGCCAGCAGCTTAGACGGCTTCTATAATTCACCCCTCCACTTT
NA	NA	TRBJ2-3	TRBV20-1	CSAAWADTQYF	TGCAGTGCTGCGTGGGCAGATACGCAGTATTTT
NA	NA	TRBJ1-1	TRBV11-3	CASSLEGGTEAFF	TGTGCCAGCAGCTTAGAGGGGGGCACTGAAGCTTTCTTT
NA	NA	TRBJ1-1	TRBV2	CASGDEGEAFF	TGTGCCAGCGGGGATGAGGGTGAAGCTTTCTTT
NA	NA	TRBJ2-4	TRBV9	CASSASTGNIQYF	TGTGCCAGCAGCGCCAGCACGGGGAACATTCAGTACTTC
NA	TRBD1	TRBJ2-3	TRBV5-8	CASSLGPGGFADTQYF	TGTGCCAGCAGCTTGGGTCCAGGGGGCTTCGCAGATACGCAGTATTTT
NA	NA	TRBJ1-2	TRBV19	CASRPTGGGHGYTF	TGTGCCAGTAGACCCACGGGGGGGGGACATGGCTACACCTTC
NA	NA	TRBJ2-7	TRBV7-7	CASSPTPSSDELSSYEQYF	TGTGCTAGCAGCCCCACCCCAAGCTCCGACGAGCTAAGCTCCTACGAGCAGTACTTC
NA	TRBD1	TRBJ1-2	TRBV2	CASSELRTGEYGYTF	TGTGCCAGCAGTGAGCTCAGGACAGGGGAGTATGGCTACACCTTC
NA	TRBD2	TRBJ2-1	TRBV5-6	CASSLSPERENEQFF	TGTGCCAGCAGCTTGTCTCCGGAGCGGGAGAATGAGCAGTTCTTC
NA	NA	TRBJ1-4	TRBV15	CATSRENSNEKLFF	TGTGCCACCAGCAGAGAGAATAGTAATGAAAAACTGTTTTTT
NA	TRBD2	TRBJ2-3	TRBV7-2	CASSLGLSGGATDTQYF	TGTGCCAGCAGCTTAGGGCTTAGCGGGGGGGCAACAGATACGCAGTATTTT
once	NA	TRBJ2-1	TRBV25-1	CASSWTQGNEQFF	TGTGCCAGCAGCTGGACCCAGGGCAATGAGCAGTTCTTC
NA	NA	TRBJ2-2	TRBV7-6	CASSTQGGDTGELFF	TGTGCCAGCAGCACCCAGGGGGGAGACACCGGGGAGCTGTTTTTT
few	NA	TRBJ2-5	TRBV7-9	CVAPGRIPFRQETQYF	TGTGTTGCTCCTGGCAGGATTCCTTTCCGACAAGAGACCCAGTACTTC
once	TRBD1	TRBJ1-5	TRBV27	CASSFASDRGSQPQHF	TGTGCCAGCAGTTTCGCCAGCGACAGGGGAAGTCAGCCCCAGCATTTT
NA	NA	TRBJ2-2	TRBV12-5	CASGPHRLGELFF	TGTGCTAGTGGTCCTCATCGGCTCGGGGAGCTGTTTTTT
NA	NA	TRBJ1-4	TRBV30	CAWSVGPTWVF	TGTGCCTGGAGTGTTGGGCCGACATGGGTTTTT
NA	TRBD1	TRBJ2-3	TRBV6-4	CASSPGTAATDTQYF	TGTGCCAGCAGTCCGGGGACAGCTGCCACAGATACGCAGTATTTT
once	NA	TRBJ1-2	TRBV19	CASFGGARQTRYGYTF	TGTGCCAGTTTTGGAGGGGCCCGTCAAACTAGATATGGCTACACCTTC
NA	TRBD1	TRBJ1-1	TRBV27	CASSQRQGIGNTEAFF	TGTGCCAGCAGCCAGCGACAGGGAATAGGGAACACTGAAGCTTTCTTT
few	TRBD2	TRBJ2-2	TRBV5-4	CASSLVAGVTGELFF	TGTGCCAGCAGCTTGGTAGCGGGAGTTACCGGGGAGCTGTTTTTT
NA	TRBD1	TRBJ2-1	TRBV5-1	CASSIRDSHYNEQFF	TGCGCCAGCAGCATACGGGACAGCCACTACAATGAGCAGTTCTTC
few	TRBD1	TRBJ1-1	TRBV28	CATEINSVGPGGETEAFF	TGTGCCACCGAGATTAATAGTGTGGGGCCAGGGGGCGAGACTGAAGCTTTCTTT
NA	TRBD1	TRBJ2-3	TRBV5-6	CASSPTLDRAVGTDTQYF	TGTGCCAGCAGCCCCACTCTCGACAGGGCTGTAGGCACAGATACGCAGTATTTT
few	NA	TRBJ1-2	TRBV7-2	CASSAFRDNGYTF	TGTGCCAGCAGCGCCTTCCGGGACAATGGCTACACCTTC
NA	NA	TRBJ1-4	TRBV6-1	CAIGQEKLFF	TGTGCCATCGGTCAGGAAAAACTGTTTTTT
NA	TRBD1	TRBJ2-7	TRBV7-2	CASSLVGTGGYEQYF	TGTGCCAGCAGCTTAGTAGGGACAGGCGGTTACGAGCAGTACTTC
NA	NA	TRBJ1-5	TRBV18	CASSKGGEYGQPQHF	TGTGCCAGCTCAAAGGGGGGGGAGTACGGTCAGCCCCAGCATTTT
NA	NA	TRBJ1-1	TRBV28	CASREPRGLQNTEAFF	TGTGCCAGCAGAGAACCCCGCGGACTTCAGAACACTGAAGCTTTCTTT
few	TRBD1	TRBJ2-7	TRBV19	CAAGGSYEQYF	TGTGCGGCAGGGGGATCCTACGAGCAGTACTTC
few	NA	TRBJ1-2	TRBV19	CASRHSQGPGYTF	TGTGCCAGTAGACATTCTCAGGGGCCGGGCTACACCTTC
few	TRBD1	TRBJ1-1	TRBV19	CASIKQGAGLNTEAFF	TGTGCCAGTATAAAGCAGGGGGCCGGATTGAACACTGAAGCTTTCTTT
NA	NA	TRBJ2-3	TRBV5-1	CASSLGLTSTDTQYF	TGCGCCAGCAGCTTGGGACTCACTTCCACAGATACGCAGTATTTT
once	NA	TRBJ1-1	TRBV19	CASNPRTAMNTEAFF	TGTGCCAGTAACCCTCGGACAGCAATGAACACTGAAGCTTTCTTT
NA	NA	TRBJ1-1	TRBV5-4	CASSLLSFAGFMNTEAFF	TGTGCCAGCAGCTTGTTGTCCTTTGCGGGTTTCATGAACACTGAAGCTTTCTTT
NA	TRBD1	TRBJ1-3	TRBV27	CASSLMTGEGNTIYF	TGTGCCAGCAGTTTAATGACAGGGGAAGGAAACACCATATATTTT
NA	TRBD2	TRBJ2-7	TRBV7-2	CASSLARFSGGARGGHEQYF	TGTGCCAGCAGCTTAGCGAGGTTTAGCGGGGGGGCCCGGGGAGGACACGAGCAGTACTTC
NA	NA	TRBJ1-3	TRBV18	CASQTDSSSGNTIYF	TGTGCCAGTCAGACAGATTCTAGCTCTGGAAACACCATATATTTT
NA	NA	TRBJ1-5	TRBV30	CASEGQNNQPQHF	TGTGCCTCGGAGGGGCAGAACAATCAGCCCCAGCATTTT
NA	TRBD2	TRBJ2-3	TRBV7-8	CASSQRGLAGGSTDTQYF	TGTGCCAGCAGCCAAAGGGGACTAGCGGGAGGCTCCACAGATACGCAGTATTTT
NA	TRBD1	TRBJ1-2	TRBV6-1	CAVPGQGANGYTF	TGTGCCGTCCCGGGACAGGGGGCGAATGGCTACACCTTC
once	NA	TRBJ1-4	TRBV19	CASSKGGGYEKLFF	TGTGCCAGTAGTAAAGGAGGGGGTTATGAAAAACTGTTTTTT
NA	NA	TRBJ1-2	TRBV5-3	CARSRDSPLGYGYTF	TGTGCCAGAAGCCGTGACAGTCCCCTGGGGTATGGCTACACCTTC
NA	NA	TRBJ2-5	TRBV7-8	CASTPRVKETQYF	TGTGCCAGCACCCCCCGAGTGAAAGAGACCCAGTACTTC
NA	TRBD2	TRBJ2-5	TRBV5-1	CASSQGLAGGPGLETQYF	TGCGCCAGCAGCCAAGGACTAGCGGGAGGGCCAGGTTTGGAGACCCAGTACTTC
NA	NA	TRBJ1-4	TRBV19	CASSVDRLEKLFF	TGTGCCAGTAGTGTAGACCGGCTTGAAAAACTGTTTTTT
NA	TRBD1	TRBJ2-1	TRBV5-6	CASSLETGLSYNEQFF	TGTGCCAGCAGCTTGGAGACAGGGCTATCCTACAATGAGCAGTTCTTC
NA	TRBD1	TRBJ1-2	TRBV9	CASSVSGGQGNYGYTF	TGTGCCAGCAGCGTCTCCGGGGGACAGGGCAACTATGGCTACACCTTC
NA	NA	TRBJ1-1	TRBV4-3	CASSPLVRAFF	TGCGCCAGCAGCCCCCTTGTTCGAGCTTTCTTT
NA	NA	TRBJ2-6	TRBV9	CASSAGWGTGANVLTF	TGTGCCAGCAGCGCCGGGTGGGGAACCGGGGCCAACGTCCTGACTTTC
NA	NA	TRBJ2-2	TRBV4-3	CASSQDPGHTGELFF	TGCGCCAGCAGCCAAGACCCCGGACACACCGGGGAGCTGTTTTTT
once	NA	TRBJ2-2	TRBV30	CATGQANTGELFF	TGTGCCACGGGGCAGGCGAACACCGGGGAGCTGTTTTTT
once	NA	TRBJ2-7	TRBV14	CASSQESGLGWGRGYEQYF	TGTGCCAGCAGCCAAGAGAGCGGCCTTGGATGGGGGCGGGGGTACGAGCAGTACTTC
NA	NA	TRBJ1-1	TRBV11-2	CASSFSGGEAFF	TGTGCCAGCAGCTTCTCCGGGGGTGAAGCTTTCTTT
few	NA	TRBJ2-1	TRBV18	CASSPPSRRNNEQFF	TGTGCCAGCTCACCGCCAAGTCGGCGAAACAATGAGCAGTTCTTC
NA	TRBD1	TRBJ1-3	TRBV5-6	CASSLGQGVVGNTIYF	TGTGCCAGCAGCTTGGGACAGGGGGTAGTTGGAAACACCATATATTTT
NA	NA	TRBJ1-2	TRBV10-3	CAISGDLGQFPNYGYTF	TGTGCCATCAGTGGAGACCTAGGACAGTTTCCGAACTATGGCTACACCTTC
NA	NA	TRBJ1-5	TRBV7-9	CASGPGGDQPQHF	TGTGCCAGCGGACCAGGCGGGGATCAGCCCCAGCATTTT